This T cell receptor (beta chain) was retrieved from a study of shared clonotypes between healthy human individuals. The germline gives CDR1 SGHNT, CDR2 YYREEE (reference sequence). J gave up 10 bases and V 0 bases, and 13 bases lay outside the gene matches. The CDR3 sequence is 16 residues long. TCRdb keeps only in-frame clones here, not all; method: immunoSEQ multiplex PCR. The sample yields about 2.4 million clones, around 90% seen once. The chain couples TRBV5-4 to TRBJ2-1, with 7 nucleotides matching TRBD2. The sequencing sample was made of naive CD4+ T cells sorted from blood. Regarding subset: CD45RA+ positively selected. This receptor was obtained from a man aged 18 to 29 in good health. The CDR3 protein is CASSLGREKGGWEQFF. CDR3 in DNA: TGTGCCAGCAGCTTGGGGCGGGAGAAGGGTGGATGGGAGCAGTTCTTC.